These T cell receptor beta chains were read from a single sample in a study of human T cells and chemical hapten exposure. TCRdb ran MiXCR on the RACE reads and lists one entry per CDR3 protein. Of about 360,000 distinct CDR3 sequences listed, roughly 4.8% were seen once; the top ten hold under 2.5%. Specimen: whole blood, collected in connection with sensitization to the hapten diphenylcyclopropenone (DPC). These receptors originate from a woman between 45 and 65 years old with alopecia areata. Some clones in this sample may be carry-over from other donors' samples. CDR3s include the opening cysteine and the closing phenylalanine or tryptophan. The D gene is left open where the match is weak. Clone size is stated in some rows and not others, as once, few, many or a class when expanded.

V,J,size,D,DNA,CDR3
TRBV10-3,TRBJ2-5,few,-,TGTGCCATCAGTGAGTCCCCAGAGACCCAGTACTTC,CAISESPETQYF
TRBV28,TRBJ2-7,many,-,TGTGCCAGCAAAGGTGGGAACGCCTACGAGCAGTACTTC,CASKGGNAYEQYF
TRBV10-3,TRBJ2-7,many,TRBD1,TGTGCCATCAGTGACAGGGGGAAAAGCTACGAGCAGTACTTC,CAISDRGKSYEQYF
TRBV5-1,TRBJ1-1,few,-,TGCGCCAGCAGCTTACTGGGATCCAGCACTGAAGCTTTCTTT,CASSLLGSSTEAFF
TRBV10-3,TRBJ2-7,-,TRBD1,TGTGCCATCTCCGGGACAGGGATCCACGAGCAGTACTTC,CAISGTGIHEQYF
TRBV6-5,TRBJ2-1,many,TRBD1,TGTGCCAGCAGTGTGACCGGGACAGGGTACAATGAGCAGTTCTTC,CASSVTGTGYNEQFF
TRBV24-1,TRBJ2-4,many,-,TGTGCCACCAGTGATTTCCACGGTGACATTCAGTACTTC,CATSDFHGDIQYF
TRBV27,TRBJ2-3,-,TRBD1,TGTGCCAGCAGTTTAAGGGACAGTGGGATCACAGATACGCAGTATTTT,CASSLRDSGITDTQYF
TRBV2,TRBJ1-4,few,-,TGTGCCAGCACCCGAATTCCGGGGGAGGCTAATGAAAAACTGTTTTTT,CASTRIPGEANEKLFF
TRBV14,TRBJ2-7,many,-,TGTGCCAGCAGCAGCCGCCCGAGTTTCTACGAGCAGTACTTC,CASSSRPSFYEQYF
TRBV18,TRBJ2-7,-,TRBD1,TGTGCCAGCTCACCAAGGGGACAGGGGGCCAACTACGAGCAGTACTTC,CASSPRGQGANYEQYF
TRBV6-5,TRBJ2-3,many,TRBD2,TGTGCCAGCTGGGACTACTCCACAGATACGCAGTATTTT,CASWDYSTDTQYF
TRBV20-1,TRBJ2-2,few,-,TGCAGTGCTAGAGACCCAGGATCGAACACCTGGGAGCTGTTTTTT,CSARDPGSNTWELFF
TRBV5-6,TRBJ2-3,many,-,TGTGCCAGCAGCTTGCCAGCTTCAGATACGCAGTATTTT,CASSLPASDTQYF
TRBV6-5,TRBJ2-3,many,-,TGTGCCAGCAGTTTAAAGCCCGCGGATACGCAGTATTTT,CASSLKPADTQYF
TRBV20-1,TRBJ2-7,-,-,TGCAGTGCTCGGGAGTGGTCGTCCTACGAGCAGTACTTC,CSAREWSSYEQYF
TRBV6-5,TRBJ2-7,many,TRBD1,TGTGCCAGCAGTTACTCACAGGGACAGGGGTCCTACGAGCAGTACTTC,CASSYSQGQGSYEQYF
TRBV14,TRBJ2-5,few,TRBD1,TGTGCCAGCAGCCAAGATCGGGACAGGGGGCAAGAGACCCAGTACTTC,CASSQDRDRGQETQYF
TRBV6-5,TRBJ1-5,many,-,TGTGCCAGCAGTTACGAGGGGAATGGGCCCCAGCATTTT,CASSYEGNGPQHF
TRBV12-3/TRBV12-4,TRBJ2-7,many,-,TGTGCCAGCAGCCCCGAAGGGGAATTCGGCGAGCAGTACTTC,CASSPEGEFGEQYF
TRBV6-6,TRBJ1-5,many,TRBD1,TGTGCCAGCAGGGGGGGACAGGGAGACGGTCAGCCCCAGCATTTT,CASRGGQGDGQPQHF
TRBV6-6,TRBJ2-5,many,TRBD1,TGTGCCACGAGGGACAGGTCAGTAGACGGAGAGACCCAGTACTTC,CATRDRSVDGETQYF
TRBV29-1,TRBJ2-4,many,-,TGCAGCGTTGAAGATCCTGGACAGAAAAACATTCAGTACTTC,CSVEDPGQKNIQYF
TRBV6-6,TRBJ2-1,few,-,TGTGCCAGCAGTTACCCTAAGAATGAGCAGTTCTTC,CASSYPKNEQFF
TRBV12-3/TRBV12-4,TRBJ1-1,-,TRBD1,TGTGCCAGCAAACCCGGGACAGCGAACACTGAAGCTTTCTTT,CASKPGTANTEAFF
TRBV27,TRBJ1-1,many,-,TGTGCCAGCAGTTTCGTAAGGGAGAGAGGCACTGAAGCTTTCTTT,CASSFVRERGTEAFF
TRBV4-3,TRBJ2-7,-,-,TGCGCCAGCAGCCATCGCACCGGGACGGGTGCCTACGAGCAGTACTTC,CASSHRTGTGAYEQYF
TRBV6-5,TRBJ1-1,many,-,TGTGCCAGCAGCCAGGATAGGGGCTGGGGCACTGAAGCTTTCTTT,CASSQDRGWGTEAFF
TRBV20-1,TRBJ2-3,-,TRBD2,TGCAGTGCTCCCCTAGCGGGGGAATCCACAGATACGCAGTATTTT,CSAPLAGESTDTQYF
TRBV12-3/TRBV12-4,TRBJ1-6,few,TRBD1,TGTGCCAGCATTAGGACAGGGGGCCTTAATTCACCCCTCCACTTT,CASIRTGGLNSPLHF
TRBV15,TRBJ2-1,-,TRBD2,TGTGCCACCACCCTAGGGACTAGCGGGGGGAGTGAGCAGTTCTTC,CATTLGTSGGSEQFF
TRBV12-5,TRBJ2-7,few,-,TGTGCTAGTGGTCCGGTCTACGAGCAGTACTTC,CASGPVYEQYF
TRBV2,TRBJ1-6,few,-,TGTGCCAGCAAAACCGACAGCTTTAATTCACCCCTCCACTTT,CASKTDSFNSPLHF
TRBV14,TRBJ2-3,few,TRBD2,TGTGCCAGCAGCCTCCCGGGACTAGCGGGCACAGATACGCAGTATTTT,CASSLPGLAGTDTQYF
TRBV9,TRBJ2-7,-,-,TGTGCCAGCAGCGGGGGGGCTAGCGGCGAGCAGTACTTC,CASSGGASGEQYF
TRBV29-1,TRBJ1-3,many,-,TGCAGCGTTGAAACAGGGCGTTCATCTGGAAACACCATATATTTT,CSVETGRSSGNTIYF
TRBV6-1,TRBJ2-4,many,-,TGTGCCAGCAGTGAAGGGATATTGGGGGTCAAAAACATTCAGTACTTC,CASSEGILGVKNIQYF